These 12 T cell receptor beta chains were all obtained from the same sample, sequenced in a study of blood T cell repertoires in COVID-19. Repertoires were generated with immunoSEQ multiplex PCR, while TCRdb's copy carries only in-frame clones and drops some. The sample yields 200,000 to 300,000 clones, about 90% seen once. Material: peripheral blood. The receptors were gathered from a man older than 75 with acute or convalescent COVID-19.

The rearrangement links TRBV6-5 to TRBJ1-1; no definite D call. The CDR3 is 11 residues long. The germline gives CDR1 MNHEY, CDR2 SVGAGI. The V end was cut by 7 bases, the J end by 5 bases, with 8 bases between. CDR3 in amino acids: CASIRQTEAFF. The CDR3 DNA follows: TGTGCCAGCATTCGACAAACTGAAGCTTTCTTT.

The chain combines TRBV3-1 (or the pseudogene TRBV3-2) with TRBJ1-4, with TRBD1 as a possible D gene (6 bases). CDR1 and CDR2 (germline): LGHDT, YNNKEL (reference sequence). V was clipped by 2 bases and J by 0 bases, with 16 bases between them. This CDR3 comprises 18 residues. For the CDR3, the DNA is TGTGCCAGCAGCCAATGGCAGGGGACGTATACAACTAATGAAAAACTGTTTTTT. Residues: CASSQWQGTYTTNEKLFF.

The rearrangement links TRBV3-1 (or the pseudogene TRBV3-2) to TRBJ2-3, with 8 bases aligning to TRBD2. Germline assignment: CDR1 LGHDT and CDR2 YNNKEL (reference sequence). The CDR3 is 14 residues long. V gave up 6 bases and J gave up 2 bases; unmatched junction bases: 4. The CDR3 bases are TGTGCCAGCAGGCCTAGCGGGTACACAGATACGCAGTATTTT. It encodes CASRPSGYTDTQYF.

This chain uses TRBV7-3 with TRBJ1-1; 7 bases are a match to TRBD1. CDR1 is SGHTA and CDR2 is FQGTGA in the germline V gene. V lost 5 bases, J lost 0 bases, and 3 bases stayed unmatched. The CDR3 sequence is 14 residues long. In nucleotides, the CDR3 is TGTGCCAGCAGCCAGGGACAGATGAACACTGAAGCTTTCTTT. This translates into CASSQGQMNTEAFF.

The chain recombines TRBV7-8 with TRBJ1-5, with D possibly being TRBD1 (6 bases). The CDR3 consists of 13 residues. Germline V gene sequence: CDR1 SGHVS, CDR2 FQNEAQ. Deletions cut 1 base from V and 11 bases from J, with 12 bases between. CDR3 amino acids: CASSLDRTAAQHF. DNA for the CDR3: TGTGCCAGCAGCTTAGATAGGACAGCCGCCCAGCATTTT.

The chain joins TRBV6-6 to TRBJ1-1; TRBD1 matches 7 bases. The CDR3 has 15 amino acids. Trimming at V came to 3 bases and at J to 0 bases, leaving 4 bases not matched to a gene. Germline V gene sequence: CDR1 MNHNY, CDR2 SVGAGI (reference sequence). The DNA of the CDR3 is TGTGCCAGCAGTTATATGGACAGGTTGAACACTGAAGCTTTCTTT. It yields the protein CASSYMDRLNTEAFF.

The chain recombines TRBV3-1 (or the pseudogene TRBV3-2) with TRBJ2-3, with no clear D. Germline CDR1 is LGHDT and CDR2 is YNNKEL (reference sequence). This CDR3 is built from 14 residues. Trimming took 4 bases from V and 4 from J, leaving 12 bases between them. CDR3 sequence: CASSPLKCADTQYF. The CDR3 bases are TGTGCCAGCAGCCCTTTAAAATGCGCAGATACGCAGTATTTT.

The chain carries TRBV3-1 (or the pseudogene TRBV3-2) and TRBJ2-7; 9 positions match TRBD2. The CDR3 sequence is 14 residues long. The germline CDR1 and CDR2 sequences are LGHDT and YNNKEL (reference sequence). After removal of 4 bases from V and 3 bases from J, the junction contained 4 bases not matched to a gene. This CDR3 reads CASSLLAGSYEQYF. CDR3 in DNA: TGTGCCAGCAGCCTTCTAGCGGGAAGCTACGAGCAGTACTTC.

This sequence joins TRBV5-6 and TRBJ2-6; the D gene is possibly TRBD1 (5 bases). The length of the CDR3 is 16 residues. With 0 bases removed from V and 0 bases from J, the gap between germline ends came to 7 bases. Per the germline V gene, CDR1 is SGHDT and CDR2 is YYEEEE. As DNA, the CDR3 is TGTGCCAGCAGCTTGGGTGGGGCCTCTGGGGCCAACGTCCTGACTTTC. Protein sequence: CASSLGGASGANVLTF.

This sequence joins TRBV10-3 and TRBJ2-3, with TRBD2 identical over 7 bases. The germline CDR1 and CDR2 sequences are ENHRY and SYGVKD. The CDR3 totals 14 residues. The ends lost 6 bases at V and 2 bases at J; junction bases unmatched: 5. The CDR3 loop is CAIRREGNTDTQYF. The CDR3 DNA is TGTGCCATCAGGAGGGAGGGGAACACAGATACGCAGTATTTT.

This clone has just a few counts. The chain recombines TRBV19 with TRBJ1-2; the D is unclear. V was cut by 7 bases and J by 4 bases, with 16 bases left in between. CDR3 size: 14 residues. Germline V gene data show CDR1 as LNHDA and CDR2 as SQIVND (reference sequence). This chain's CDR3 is CASKGREGSYGYTF. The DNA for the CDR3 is TGTGCCAGTAAGGGAAGGGAAGGGAGCTATGGCTACACCTTC.

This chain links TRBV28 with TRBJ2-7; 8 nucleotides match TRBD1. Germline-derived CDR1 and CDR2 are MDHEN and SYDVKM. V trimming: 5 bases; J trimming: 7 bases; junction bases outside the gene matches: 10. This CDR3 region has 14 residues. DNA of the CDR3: TGTGCCAGCAGTAATCCGGGACAGGCGAGGGAGCAGTACTTC. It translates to CASSNPGQAREQYF. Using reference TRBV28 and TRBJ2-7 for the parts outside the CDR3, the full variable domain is DVKVTQSSRYLVKRTGEKVFLECVQDMDHENMFWYRQDPGLGLRLIYFSYDVKMKEKGDIPEGYSVSREKKERFSLILESASTNQTSMYLCASSNPGQAREQYFGPGTRLTVT.